Sequencing of this TCR beta chain was carried out in a study of cytomegalovirus exposure and HLA in healthy donors. The wider study: Most donors, approximately 82% of roughly 400 genotyped, fell in the Caucasian-associated ancestry cluster. Study results and limitations: Reports described diagnosis of cytomegalovirus status by the classifier as highly specific and sensitive. Immune exposure information available was restricted to CMV serostatus. With later analysis, a missense DCLRE1C variant became linked to TCR beta V- and J-gene trimming.

In regard to this clone: What it recognizes is unknown.

Primers: 60 Vbeta forward and 13 Jbeta reverse. Data came from immunoSEQ multiplex PCR; TCRdb stores just in-frame clones and leaves some out. This sample has approximately 160,000 clones, with 65% to 85% found just once. Sequenced sample: PBMCs. This TCR derives from a middle-aged woman in good health and CMV-seropositive.

CDR3 DNA: TGTGCCAGTAGTAAGGGACAGTTGATCTACGAGCAGTACTTC. Its translation is CASSKGQLIYEQYF. The chain recombines TRBV19 with TRBJ2-7; 7 bases are shared with TRBD1. The germline V gene has CDR1 LNHDA and CDR2 SQIVND (reference sequence). The CDR3 spans 14 residues. Germline trimming cut 4 bases from V and 3 bases from J; bases unmatched to any gene: 6.